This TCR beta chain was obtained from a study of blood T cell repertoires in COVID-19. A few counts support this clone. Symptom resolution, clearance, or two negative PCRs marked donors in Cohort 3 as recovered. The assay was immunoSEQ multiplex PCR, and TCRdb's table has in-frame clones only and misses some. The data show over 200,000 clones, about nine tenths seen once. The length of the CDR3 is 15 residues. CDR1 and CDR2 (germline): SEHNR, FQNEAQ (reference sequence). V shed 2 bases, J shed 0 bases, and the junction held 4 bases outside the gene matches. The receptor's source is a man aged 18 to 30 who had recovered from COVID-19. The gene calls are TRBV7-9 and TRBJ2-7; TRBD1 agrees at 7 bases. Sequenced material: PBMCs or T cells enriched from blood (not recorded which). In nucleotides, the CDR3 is TGTGCCAGCAGCTTAATGGGACAGAGCTCCTACGAGCAGTACTTC. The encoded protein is CASSLMGQSSYEQYF.